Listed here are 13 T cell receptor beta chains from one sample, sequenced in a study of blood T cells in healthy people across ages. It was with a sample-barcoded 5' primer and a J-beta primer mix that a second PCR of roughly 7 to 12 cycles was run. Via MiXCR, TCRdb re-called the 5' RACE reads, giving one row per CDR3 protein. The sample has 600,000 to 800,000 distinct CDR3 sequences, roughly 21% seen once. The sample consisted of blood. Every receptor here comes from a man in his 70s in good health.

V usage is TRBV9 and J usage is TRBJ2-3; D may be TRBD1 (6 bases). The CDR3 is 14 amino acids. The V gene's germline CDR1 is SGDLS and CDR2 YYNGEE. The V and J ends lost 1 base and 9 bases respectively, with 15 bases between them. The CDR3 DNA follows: TGTGCCAGCAGCGTAACCGGGACATTGGAGACGCAGTATTTT. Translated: CASSVTGTLETQYF.

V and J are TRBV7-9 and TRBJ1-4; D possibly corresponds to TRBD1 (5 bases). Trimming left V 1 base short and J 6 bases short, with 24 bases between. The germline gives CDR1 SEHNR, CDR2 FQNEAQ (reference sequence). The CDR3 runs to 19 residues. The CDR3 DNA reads TGTGCCAGCAGCTTAGTGGGGGGGAGGACTTCGACAGTGGATGAAAAACTGTTTTTT. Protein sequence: CASSLVGGRTSTVDEKLFF.

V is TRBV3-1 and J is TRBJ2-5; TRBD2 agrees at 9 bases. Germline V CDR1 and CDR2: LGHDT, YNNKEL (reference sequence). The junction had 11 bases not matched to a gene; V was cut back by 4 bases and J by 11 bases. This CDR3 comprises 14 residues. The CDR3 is CASSPGLAAGEQYF. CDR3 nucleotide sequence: TGTGCCAGCAGCCCGGGACTAGCCGCGGGGGAGCAGTACTTC.

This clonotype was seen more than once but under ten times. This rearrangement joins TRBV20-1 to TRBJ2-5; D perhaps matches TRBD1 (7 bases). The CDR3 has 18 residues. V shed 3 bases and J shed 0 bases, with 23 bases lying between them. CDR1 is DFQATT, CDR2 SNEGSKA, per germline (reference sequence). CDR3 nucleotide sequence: TGCAGTGCTAGCCGATCAGGGGGGTCCCGGGTTAACCAAGAGACCCAGTACTTC. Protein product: CSASRSGGSRVNQETQYF.

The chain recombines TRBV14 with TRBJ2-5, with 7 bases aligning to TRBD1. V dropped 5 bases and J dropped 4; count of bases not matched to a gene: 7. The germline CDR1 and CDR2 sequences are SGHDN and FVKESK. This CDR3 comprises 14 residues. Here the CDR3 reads CASSSLNRGETQYF. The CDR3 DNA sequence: TGTGCCAGCAGCTCTCTAAACAGGGGAGAGACCCAGTACTTC.

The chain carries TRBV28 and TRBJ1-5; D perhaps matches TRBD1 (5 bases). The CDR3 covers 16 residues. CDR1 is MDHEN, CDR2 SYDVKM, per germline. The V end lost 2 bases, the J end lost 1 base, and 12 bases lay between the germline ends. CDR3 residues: CASSLKVAGSNQPQHF. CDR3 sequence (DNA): TGTGCCAGCAGTTTAAAAGTTGCAGGGAGCAATCAGCCCCAGCATTTT.

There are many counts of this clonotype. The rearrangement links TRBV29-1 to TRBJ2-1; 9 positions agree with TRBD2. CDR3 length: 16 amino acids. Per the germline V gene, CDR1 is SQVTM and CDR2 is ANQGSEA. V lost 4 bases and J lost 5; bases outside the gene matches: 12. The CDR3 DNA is TGCAGCGTTGCTTCCCGGGGACTAGCACGCAACAATGAGCAGTTCTTC. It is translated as CSVASRGLARNNEQFF.

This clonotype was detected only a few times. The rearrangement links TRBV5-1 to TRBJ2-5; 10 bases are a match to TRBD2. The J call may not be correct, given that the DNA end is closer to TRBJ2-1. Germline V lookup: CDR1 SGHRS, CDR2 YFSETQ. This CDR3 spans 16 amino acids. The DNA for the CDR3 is TGCGCCAGCAGCTTGCTGGCTAGCGGGAGCAACAATGAGCAGTTCTTC. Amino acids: CASSLLASGSNNEQFF.

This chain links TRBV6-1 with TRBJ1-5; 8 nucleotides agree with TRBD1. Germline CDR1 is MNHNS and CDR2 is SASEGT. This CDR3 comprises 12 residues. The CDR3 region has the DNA TGTACCATAAGGACAGGGCTTCAGCCCCAGCATTTT. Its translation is CTIRTGLQPQHF.

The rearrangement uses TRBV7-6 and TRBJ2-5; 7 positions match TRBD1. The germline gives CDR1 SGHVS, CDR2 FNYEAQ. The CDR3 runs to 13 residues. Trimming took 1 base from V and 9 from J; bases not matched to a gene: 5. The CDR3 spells CASSLEGAAAQYF. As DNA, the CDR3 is TGTGCCAGCAGCTTAGAGGGGGCCGCGGCCCAGTACTTC.

This chain's CDR3 is CAIRGTSGTSYEQYF. CDR3 bases: TGTGCCATCAGGGGGACTAGCGGGACCTCCTACGAGCAGTACTTC. The gene calls are TRBV10-3 and TRBJ2-7; 13 positions match TRBD2. CDR3 length equals 15 residues. CDR1 and CDR2 from the germline V gene are ENHRY and SYGVKD. The V gene end was trimmed by 6 bases and the J gene end by 0 bases; junction bases not matched to a gene: 2.

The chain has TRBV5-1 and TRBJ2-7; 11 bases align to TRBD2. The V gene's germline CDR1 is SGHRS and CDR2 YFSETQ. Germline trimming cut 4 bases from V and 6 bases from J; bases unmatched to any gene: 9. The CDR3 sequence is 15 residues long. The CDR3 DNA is TGCGCCAGCAGCGTACTAGCGGGAGTTGGGAGCGAGCAGTACTTC. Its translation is CASSVLAGVGSEQYF.

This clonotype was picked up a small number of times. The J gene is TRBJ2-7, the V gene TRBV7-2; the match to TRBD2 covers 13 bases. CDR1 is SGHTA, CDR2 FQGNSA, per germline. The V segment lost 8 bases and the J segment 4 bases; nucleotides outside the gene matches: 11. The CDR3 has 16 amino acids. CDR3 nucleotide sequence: TGTGCCAGCGGCACACTACTAGCGGGAGGGCCTTACGAGCAGTACTTC. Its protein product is CASGTLLAGGPYEQYF.